This T cell receptor (beta chain) was identified in a study of blood T cell repertoires in COVID-19. Across the study: The study drew acute and convalescent COVID-19 samples from the United States, Italy and Spain. PBMCs, B-cell-depleted T cells, or T cells were the source of the cDNA or gDNA that made up the material.

The method was immunoSEQ multiplex PCR; TCRdb's version includes in-frame clones alone and lacks a portion of them. The sample contains about 130,000 clones, 75% to 85% of which appear only once. V was cut by 8 bases and J by 0 bases, with 11 bases left in between. Looked up from germline, CDR1 is LNHDA and CDR2 is SQIVND (reference sequence). The CDR3 sequence is 14 residues long. Enrollment of patients from Seattle took place during active infection, with longitudinal follow-up. The sequence was obtained from a woman in her seventies with COVID-19, enrolled during active disease. The sequenced material came from peripheral blood. The chain is built from TRBV19 and TRBJ1-3; D not resolved. CDR3 coding DNA: TGTGCCAGTCGTCCCCAGATCTCTGGAAACACCATATATTTT. The encoded protein is CASRPQISGNTIYF.